The 29 T cell receptor beta chains given below trace back to one sample, sequenced in a study of spatial heterogeneity in lung cancer. Indicated time point: sample taken at primary tumor resection. Study results and limitations: Expanded alpha and beta TCR counts within tumors tracked tumor mutation counts.

Their cognate antigens are unknown. One entry per CDR3 protein results from TCRdb running MiXCR on the 5' RACE reads. The repertoire holds some 23,000 distinct CDR3 sequences, with 5% to 7% as singletons. The specimen comprised lung tumor tissue, sampled at surgery. The receptors were gathered from a male donor with early-stage non-small cell lung cancer.

The chain carries TRBV30 and TRBJ2-7, with 9 bases that match TRBD2. Trimming at V came to 4 bases and at J to 6 bases, leaving 7 bases not matched to a gene. The germline V gene has CDR1 GTSNPN and CDR2 SVGIG (reference sequence). This CDR3 has 13 amino acids. CDR3 protein: CAWNGGRVIEQYF. CDR3 nucleotides: TGTGCCTGGAATGGCGGGAGGGTCATCGAGCAGTACTTC.

This clonotype was seen ten or more times. This chain links TRBV28 with TRBJ2-6; TRBD1 or TRBD2 may be the D gene (6 bases each). CDR1 and CDR2 from the germline V gene are MDHEN and SYDVKM. The length of the CDR3 is 17 residues. Trimming shortened V by 6 bases and J by 2 bases, and 17 bases separated the two germline ends. The DNA for the CDR3 is TGTGCCAGCAGCGAAACAGGGAGGAGAGCTGGGGCCAACGTCCTGACTTTC. It is translated as CASSETGRRAGANVLTF.

This clonotype was seen many times. The chain has TRBV27 and TRBJ1-2; D is uncertain. V was trimmed by 4 bases and J by 2 bases, leaving 11 bases between them. The CDR3 has 14 amino acids. Germline CDR1 is MNHEY and CDR2 is SMNVEV (reference sequence). CDR3 protein: CASSSLGGNYGYTF. The CDR3 DNA sequence: TGTGCCAGCAGTTCGCTGGGCGGGAACTATGGCTACACCTTC.

This clonotype showed up many times. The chain joins TRBV24-1 to TRBJ2-2; the D gene is possibly TRBD1 (6 bases). The CDR3 sequence is 15 residues long. Germline CDR1 reads KGHDR; CDR2 reads SFDVKD. Trimming left V 1 base short and J 4 bases short, with 9 bases between. CDR3 in DNA: TGTGCCACCAGTGATTTCCCCAGGGGCACCGGGGAGCTGTTTTTT. This encodes CATSDFPRGTGELFF.

This clonotype was observed many times. V usage is TRBV5-6 and J usage is TRBJ2-1; 13 bases line up with TRBD2. The ends lost 3 bases at V and 8 bases at J; junction bases unmatched: 8. Germline lookup yields CDR1 SGHDT and CDR2 YYEEEE. The CDR3 spans 16 residues. Here the CDR3 DNA reads TGTGCCAGCAGCTCCCCGGGACTAGCGGGGAAGGATGAGCAGTTCTTC. Its translation: CASSSPGLAGKDEQFF.

This clonotype came up many times. The chain is built from TRBV2 and TRBJ2-5; 14 nucleotides agree with TRBD2. The V segment lost 6 bases and the J segment 1 base; nucleotides outside the gene matches: 16. Germline V gene data show CDR1 as SNHLY and CDR2 as FYNNEI. This CDR3 spans 20 amino acids. CDR3 sequence reads: CASSPPRGLAGAGRQETQYF. The CDR3 DNA reads as TGTGCCAGCAGCCCCCCCCGGGGACTAGCGGGAGCGGGTCGCCAAGAGACCCAGTACTTC.

This clonotype was seen repeatedly, ten times or more. This chain links TRBV27 with TRBJ1-6; D gene ambiguous. The germline gives CDR1 MNHEY, CDR2 SMNVEV (reference sequence). The CDR3 has 13 residues. Trimming removed 6 bases at V and 4 bases at J, with 7 bases between. CDR3 protein: CASRDIYNSPLHF. CDR3 coding DNA: TGTGCCAGCAGGGATATATATAATTCACCCCTCCACTTT.

The count of this clonotype is one. This may arise from a read error, as a much more abundant clone is one base away. J is TRBJ2-3 and V is TRBV20-1, with 8 nucleotides matching TRBD1. The closer fit of TRBJ1-5 to the DNA end suggests the J call may be wrong. In germline, CDR1 is DFQATT, CDR2 SNEGSKA (reference sequence). This CDR3 has 13 amino acids. The CDR3 DNA sequence: TGCAGTGCTTCGGTGACAGGGGCGCCTACGCAGCATTTT. Its protein is CSASVTGAPTQHF.

This clonotype was observed at least ten times. V is TRBV28 and J is TRBJ1-5; the D is unclear. The germline V gene has CDR1 MDHEN and CDR2 SYDVKM. The CDR3 extends over 12 amino acids. The germline V and J ends were trimmed by 7 bases and 6 bases, with 10 bases remaining between them. CDR3 sequence: CASKGGSQPQHF. CDR3 coding DNA: TGTGCCAGCAAGGGAGGGAGTCAGCCCCAGCATTTT.

This clonotype was seen ten or more times. J is TRBJ2-3 and V is TRBV5-1; weak D call: TRBD1 (6 bases). V was pared by 2 bases and J by 2 bases, with 15 bases between. The germline CDR1 and CDR2 sequences are SGHRS and YFSETQ. This CDR3 is 16 amino acids long. The chain's CDR3 is CASSFRQGPTTDTQYF. The CDR3 DNA reads as TGCGCCAGCAGCTTCCGGCAGGGGCCCACCACAGATACGCAGTATTTT. The complete variable domain, with remaining parts taken from reference TRBV5-1 and TRBJ2-3, reads KAGVTQTPRYLIKTRGQQVTLSCSPISGHRSVSWYQQTPGQGLQFLFEYFSETQRNKGNFPGRFSGRQFSNSRSEMNVSTLELGDSALYLCASSFRQGPTTDTQYFGPGTRLTVL.

This clonotype was counted many times. The chain links TRBV21-1 to TRBJ2-5; TRBD2, the table's D call, lacks a check against the DNA. TRBV21-1 corresponds to a pseudogene. The CDR3 runs 16 residues. The CDR3 loop is CASSKDSGTSQETQYF. The CDR3 DNA follows: TGTGCCAGCAGCAAAGATAGCGGAACCTCCCAAGAGACCCAGTACTTC.

This clonotype was seen at least ten times. The CDR3 reads CASSYKGQGTYGYTF. For the CDR3, the DNA is TGTGCCAGCAGTTACAAGGGACAGGGGACCTATGGCTACACCTTC. The V and J genes are TRBV6-6 and TRBJ1-2, with 10 nucleotides matching TRBD1. This CDR3 is built from 15 residues. V was pared by 2 bases and J by 4 bases, with 4 bases of the junction left unmatched. CDR1 and CDR2 (germline): MNHNY, SVGAGI (reference sequence).

The V gene is TRBV7-9, the J gene TRBJ1-4, with TRBD1 identical over 7 bases. CDR1 and CDR2 (germline): SEHNR, FQNEAQ (reference sequence). The CDR3 runs to 14 residues. Trimming removed 4 bases from V and 3 bases from J; junction bases left unmatched: 2. The CDR3 nucleotides read TGTGCCAGCAGCTGGGGACAGTCTAATGAAAAACTGTTTTTT. It is translated as CASSWGQSNEKLFF. The full variable domain, its missing parts supplied by reference TRBV7-9 and TRBJ1-4, is DTGVSQNPRHKITKRGQNVTFRCDPISEHNRLYWYRQTLGQGPEFLTYFQNEAQLEKSRLLSDRFSAERPKGSFSTLEIQRTEQGDSAMYLCASSWGQSNEKLFFGSGTQLSVL.

The chain employs TRBV2 and TRBJ2-3; D gene uncertain. This CDR3 is built from 16 residues. Trimming took off 2 bases at V and 0 bases at J, with 12 bases between the two ends. From germline, CDR1 is SNHLY and CDR2 FYNNEI. CDR3 protein: CASSESPSQSTDTQYF. CDR3 bases: TGTGCCAGCAGTGAAAGTCCCTCCCAAAGCACAGATACGCAGTATTTT.

V and J are TRBV5-6 and TRBJ2-4; possible D gene TRBD1, 5 bases. The germline gives CDR1 SGHDT, CDR2 YYEEEE. The V end was cut by 0 bases, the J end by 5 bases, with 9 bases between. The CDR3 extends over 14 amino acids. The CDR3, as DNA: TGTGCCAGCAGCTTGGTCAGGGCCGAAAACATTCAGTACTTC. It yields the protein CASSLVRAENIQYF.

Comments on this clonotype: Likely a read error: the CDR3 ends without its conserved phenylalanine or tryptophan. It is unclear where the CDR3 begins or ends on the DNA, so no DNA is shown, and the CDR3 is as TCRdb lists it. V usage is TRBV29-1 and J usage is TRBJ2-1; the DNA was not compared with TRBD1, the D call given in the table. The CDR3 totals 10 residues, both ends included. Germline CDR1 reads SQVTM; CDR2 reads ANQGSEA. CDR3 protein: CSALGARSVI.

In its sample, this clonotype was seen many times. The chain combines TRBV7-9 with TRBJ2-3, with 8 bases lining up with TRBD1. This CDR3 region has 17 residues. Germline V gene lookup returns CDR1 SEHNR and CDR2 FQNEAQ (reference sequence). The V gene end was trimmed by 5 bases and the J gene end by 1 base; junction bases not matched to a gene: 11. The CDR3 DNA sequence: TGTGCCAGCAGCCTTGGACAGGGAGTTTTCCGCACAGATACGCAGTATTTT. Translated: CASSLGQGVFRTDTQYF.

The chain employs TRBV6-5 and TRBJ1-3; weak D call: TRBD1 (5 bases). This CDR3 has 20 amino acids. CDR1 MNHEY and CDR2 SVGAGI come from the germline V gene. Deletions cut 7 bases from V and 0 bases from J, with 28 bases between. For the CDR3, the DNA is TGTGCCAGCACGACCTACGTAACCTTGGGAGGGGCTCACTCTGGAAACACCATATATTTT. Protein sequence: CASTTYVTLGGAHSGNTIYF.

This clonotype occurred many times. This chain links TRBV6-2 or TRBV6-3 with TRBJ1-1; maybe TRBD1 (6 bases). Trimming left V 6 bases short and J 4 bases short, with 15 bases between. This CDR3 is built from 14 residues. Looked up from germline, CDR1 is MNHEY and CDR2 is SVGEGT. CDR3 protein: CASSTTGGGTEAFF. CDR3 bases: TGTGCCAGCAGCACGACGGGGGGCGGCACTGAAGCTTTCTTT.

This clonotype was seen more than once but under ten times. The J gene is TRBJ2-5, the V gene TRBV27; D call uncertain. Germline V gene sequence: CDR1 MNHEY, CDR2 SMNVEV (reference sequence). The CDR3 spans 13 residues. Trimming cost V 6 bases and J 3 bases, with 11 bases left between them. CDR3 region: CASRMLGEETQYF. Here the CDR3 DNA reads TGTGCCAGCAGAATGTTAGGAGAAGAGACCCAGTACTTC.

This clonotype occurred many times. J is TRBJ2-6 and V is TRBV2, with D perhaps TRBD1 (6 bases). The CDR3 consists of 13 residues. Germline CDR1 and CDR2: SNHLY and FYNNEI. Trimming cost V 6 bases and J 4 bases, with 7 bases left between them. The CDR3, as DNA: TGTGCCAGCAGAGGGGGAGGGGCCAACGTCCTGACTTTC. Its protein is CASRGGGANVLTF.

In this sample, this clonotype is medium-sized. The chain carries TRBV6-2 or TRBV6-3 and TRBJ1-6, with D tentatively TRBD1 (5 bases). Germline V gene sequence: CDR1 MNHEY, CDR2 SVGEGT. Trimming left V 7 bases short and J 10 bases short, with 14 bases between. The length of the CDR3 is 13 residues. CDR3 loop: CASKGEGRSPLHF. In nucleotides, the CDR3 is TGTGCCAGCAAAGGGGAGGGACGATCACCCCTCCACTTT.

In this sample, this clonotype turned up many times. The genes are TRBV28 and TRBJ2-4; D possibly uses TRBD1 or TRBD2 (5 bases each). Trimming left V 2 bases short and J 5 bases short, with 10 bases between. This CDR3 has 14 amino acids. From germline, CDR1 is MDHEN and CDR2 SYDVKM. CDR3 sequence: CASSLGGTQNIQYF. CDR3 in DNA: TGTGCCAGCAGTTTAGGGGGTACCCAAAACATTCAGTACTTC.

This clonotype has a handful of counts. This chain links TRBV14 with TRBJ2-7; TRBD1 agrees at 9 bases. The germline V gene has CDR1 SGHDN and CDR2 FVKESK. The V gene end was trimmed by 2 bases and the J gene end by 5 bases; junction bases not matched to a gene: 4. The CDR3 extends over 14 amino acids. The DNA for the CDR3 is TGTGCCAGCAGCCAACAACAGGGGGCCCACGAGCAGTACTTC. Protein: CASSQQQGAHEQYF.

The CDR3 bases are TGTGCCAGCAGCTTTGCCGACATCGGGGTCTACGAGCAGTACTTC. This codes for CASSFADIGVYEQYF. V gene TRBV14 combines with J gene TRBJ2-7; weak D call: TRBD2 (5 bases). The ends were cut back, 5 bases at V and 3 bases at J, with 17 bases in the middle. The CDR3 is 15 residues long. Germline lookup yields CDR1 SGHDN and CDR2 FVKESK.

The J gene is TRBJ1-5, the V gene TRBV30; 7 bases are shared with TRBD1. CDR1 and CDR2 (germline): GTSNPN, SVGIG (reference sequence). The J segment lost 7 bases and the V segment lost 0 bases, leaving 3 bases of the junction unmatched. The CDR3 totals 13 residues. CDR3 region: CAWSVQGKQPQHF. CDR3 nucleotides: TGTGCCTGGAGTGTACAGGGGAAGCAGCCCCAGCATTTT.

This clonotype was seen repeatedly, ten times or more. V is TRBV28 and J is TRBJ2-7; D unclear. V shed 3 bases and J shed 7 bases, with 16 bases lying between them. CDR1 MDHEN and CDR2 SYDVKM come from the germline V gene. The CDR3 runs to 14 residues. The CDR3 here is CASSLGYEAREQYF. CDR3 nucleotide sequence: TGTGCCAGCAGTTTGGGGTACGAGGCTCGAGAGCAGTACTTC.

At least ten counts were recorded for this clonotype. The rearrangement links TRBV27 to TRBJ1-3, with D perhaps matching TRBD1 (5 bases). The ends were cut back, 7 bases at V and 2 bases at J, with 12 bases in the middle. Germline CDR1 and CDR2: MNHEY and SMNVEV (reference sequence). CDR3 size: 14 residues. The CDR3 DNA reads TGTGCCAGCACCTACAGACAGACTGGAAACACCATATATTTT. Translation: CASTYRQTGNTIYF.

This clonotype was observed at least ten times. The gene calls are TRBV29-1 and TRBJ1-3; possible D gene TRBD1, 5 bases. From germline, CDR1 is SQVTM and CDR2 ANQGSEA. V lost 4 bases, J lost 2 bases, and 9 bases lay in between. The CDR3 consists of 13 residues. In nucleotides, the CDR3 is TGCAGCGTTGCCCAGGGAGCTGGAAACACCATATATTTT. Its translation is CSVAQGAGNTIYF.